These T cell receptor beta chains were read from a single sample in a study of blood T cells in healthy people across ages. TCRdb re-called the 5' RACE reads through MiXCR, storing one row per CDR3 protein. The sample consists of 700,000 or so distinct CDR3 sequences, about 43% of them appearing once. The sample consisted of blood. These receptor sequences come from an elderly man in good health. Each CDR3 is given with its conserved first and last residue. The order of the fields is D gene, V gene, clone size, J gene, CDR3 DNA, CDR3 protein. D genes are given only for firm matches. A row's size may be missing; if present it is once, few, many or a size class.

>TRBD2|TRBV19|.|TRBJ2-1
TGTGCCAGCACCAGCGGGAGGCTCTACAATGAGCAGTTCTTC
CASTSGRLYNEQFF
>.|TRBV7-2|few|TRBJ2-7
TGTGCCAGCAGCTTAGGAGGGAGCGTGGGATCCTACGAGCAGTACTTC
CASSLGGSVGSYEQYF
>TRBD1|TRBV6-6|.|TRBJ1-1
TGTGCCAGCAGTTACGACAGGGCTACTGGCACTGAAGCTTTCTTT
CASSYDRATGTEAFF
>TRBD1|TRBV4-3|.|TRBJ1-1
TGTGCCAGTAGCCGGGACAGGGGCACTGAAGCTTTCTTT
CASSRDRGTEAFF
>.|TRBV5-8|many|TRBJ2-1
TGTGCCAGCAGCTTTCTTGGTTGGTCAGGGAATGAGCAGTTCTTC
CASSFLGWSGNEQFF
>.|TRBV3-1|.|TRBJ2-3
TGTGCCAGCAGCCCAGGAGGGTCGCGCACAGATACGCAGTATTTT
CASSPGGSRTDTQYF
>TRBD2|TRBV20-1|.|TRBJ2-1
TGCAGTGCCCCGGCTAGCGGTAGCTCCTACAATGAGCAGTTCTTC
CSAPASGSSYNEQFF
>TRBD1|TRBV6-6|.|TRBJ2-3
TGTGCCAGCAGTTACCGACAGGGTGGCACGGATACGCAGTATTTT
CASSYRQGGTDTQYF
>.|TRBV20-1|few|TRBJ2-7
TGCAGTGCTAGACTTATCCCGGGACCCACCACGGACGAGCAGTACTTC
CSARLIPGPTTDEQYF
>.|TRBV20-1|few|TRBJ1-5
TGCAGTGCAACGGGCCCCGTCTTTAGTACCGGGCCCCAGCATTTT
CSATGPVFSTGPQHF
>TRBD2|TRBV2|once|TRBJ2-1
TGTGCCAGCAGGAGGGGGACTAGCGGGAGTGAGGATGAGCAGTTCTTC
CASRRGTSGSEDEQFF
>.|TRBV25-1|.|TRBJ2-6
TGTGCCAGCAGTGAATGGAGCTCTGGGGCCAACGTCCTGACTTTC
CASSEWSSGANVLTF
>.|TRBV7-6|.|TRBJ2-7
TGTGCCAGCAGCCGTCAGACGAGCTCCTACGAGCAGTACTTC
CASSRQTSSYEQYF
>.|TRBV28|.|TRBJ1-3
TGTGCCAGCAGTTGGAGCTCTGGAAACACCATATATTTT
CASSWSSGNTIYF
>TRBD2|TRBV6-2/TRBV6-3|.|TRBJ2-1
TGTGCCAGCAGTGAGGAAAGCGGGGACTCCTACGATGAGCAGTTCTTC
CASSEESGDSYDEQFF
>TRBD1|TRBV7-2|few|TRBJ1-2
TGTGCCAGCAGCCGGACAGGACTCGGGTATGGCTACACCTTC
CASSRTGLGYGYTF
>TRBD2|TRBV6-5|few|TRBJ2-4
TGTGCCAGCAGCCCCCCCAAAGCGGGGTCTCGGGAGCAGTACTTC
CASSPPKAGSREQYF
>TRBD1|TRBV6-2/TRBV6-3|few|TRBJ2-2
TGTGCCAGCAGTGAGACAGGGCGGACCGGGGAGCTGTTTTTT
CASSETGRTGELFF
>TRBD1|TRBV5-1|.|TRBJ2-1
TGCGCCAGCAGCTTCTCAGGGGGCGTCAACAATGAGCAGTTCTTC
CASSFSGGVNNEQFF
>.|TRBV12-3/TRBV12-4|.|TRBJ1-5
TGTGCCAGCACCGTTGGACAGAACAGCAATCAGCCCCAGCATTTT
CASTVGQNSNQPQHF